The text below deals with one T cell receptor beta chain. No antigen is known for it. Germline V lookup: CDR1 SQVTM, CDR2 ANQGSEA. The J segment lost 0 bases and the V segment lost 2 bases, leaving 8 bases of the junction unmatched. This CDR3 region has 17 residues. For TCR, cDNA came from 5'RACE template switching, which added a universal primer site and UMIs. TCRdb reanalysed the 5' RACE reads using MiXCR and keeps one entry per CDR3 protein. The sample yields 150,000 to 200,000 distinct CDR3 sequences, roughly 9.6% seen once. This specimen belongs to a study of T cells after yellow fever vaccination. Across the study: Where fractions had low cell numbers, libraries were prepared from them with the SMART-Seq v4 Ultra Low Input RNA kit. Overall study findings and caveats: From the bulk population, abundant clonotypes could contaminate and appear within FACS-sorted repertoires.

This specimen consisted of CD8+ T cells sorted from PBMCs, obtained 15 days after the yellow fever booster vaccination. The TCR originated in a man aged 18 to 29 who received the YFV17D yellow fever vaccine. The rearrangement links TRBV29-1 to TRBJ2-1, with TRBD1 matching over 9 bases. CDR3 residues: CSVEITGTGSSYNEQFF. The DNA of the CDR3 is TGCAGCGTTGAAATAACCGGGACAGGGAGCTCCTACAATGAGCAGTTCTTC.